This TCR beta chain stems from a study of shared clonotypes between healthy human individuals. Study observations and caveats: Clonotype sharing levels among donors were expected to vary with sequencing depth. The sampled material consisted only of blood, and tissue repertoires are likely to differ.

In regard to this clone: Its cognate antigen is unknown.

Trimming removed 5 bases from V and 6 bases from J; junction bases left unmatched: 7. Germline lookup yields CDR1 SGHNT and CDR2 YYREEE (reference sequence). The CDR3 is made up of 14 amino acids. The data were produced by immunoSEQ multiplex PCR, yet TCRdb's version contains in-frame clones alone and is incomplete. This sample has about 2.4 million clones, with under 95% found just once. The rearrangement uses TRBV5-4 and TRBJ1-3; 8 bases are a match to TRBD1. This receptor was identified in a man aged 18 to 29 in good health. Some clones in this sample may be carry-over from other donors' samples. The source material was naive CD4+ T cells from PBMCs. The sample's subset: CD45RA+ positively selected. CDR3 sequence: CASSYDRGVNTIYF. CDR3 coding DNA: TGTGCCAGCAGTTACGACAGGGGTGTAAACACCATATATTTT.